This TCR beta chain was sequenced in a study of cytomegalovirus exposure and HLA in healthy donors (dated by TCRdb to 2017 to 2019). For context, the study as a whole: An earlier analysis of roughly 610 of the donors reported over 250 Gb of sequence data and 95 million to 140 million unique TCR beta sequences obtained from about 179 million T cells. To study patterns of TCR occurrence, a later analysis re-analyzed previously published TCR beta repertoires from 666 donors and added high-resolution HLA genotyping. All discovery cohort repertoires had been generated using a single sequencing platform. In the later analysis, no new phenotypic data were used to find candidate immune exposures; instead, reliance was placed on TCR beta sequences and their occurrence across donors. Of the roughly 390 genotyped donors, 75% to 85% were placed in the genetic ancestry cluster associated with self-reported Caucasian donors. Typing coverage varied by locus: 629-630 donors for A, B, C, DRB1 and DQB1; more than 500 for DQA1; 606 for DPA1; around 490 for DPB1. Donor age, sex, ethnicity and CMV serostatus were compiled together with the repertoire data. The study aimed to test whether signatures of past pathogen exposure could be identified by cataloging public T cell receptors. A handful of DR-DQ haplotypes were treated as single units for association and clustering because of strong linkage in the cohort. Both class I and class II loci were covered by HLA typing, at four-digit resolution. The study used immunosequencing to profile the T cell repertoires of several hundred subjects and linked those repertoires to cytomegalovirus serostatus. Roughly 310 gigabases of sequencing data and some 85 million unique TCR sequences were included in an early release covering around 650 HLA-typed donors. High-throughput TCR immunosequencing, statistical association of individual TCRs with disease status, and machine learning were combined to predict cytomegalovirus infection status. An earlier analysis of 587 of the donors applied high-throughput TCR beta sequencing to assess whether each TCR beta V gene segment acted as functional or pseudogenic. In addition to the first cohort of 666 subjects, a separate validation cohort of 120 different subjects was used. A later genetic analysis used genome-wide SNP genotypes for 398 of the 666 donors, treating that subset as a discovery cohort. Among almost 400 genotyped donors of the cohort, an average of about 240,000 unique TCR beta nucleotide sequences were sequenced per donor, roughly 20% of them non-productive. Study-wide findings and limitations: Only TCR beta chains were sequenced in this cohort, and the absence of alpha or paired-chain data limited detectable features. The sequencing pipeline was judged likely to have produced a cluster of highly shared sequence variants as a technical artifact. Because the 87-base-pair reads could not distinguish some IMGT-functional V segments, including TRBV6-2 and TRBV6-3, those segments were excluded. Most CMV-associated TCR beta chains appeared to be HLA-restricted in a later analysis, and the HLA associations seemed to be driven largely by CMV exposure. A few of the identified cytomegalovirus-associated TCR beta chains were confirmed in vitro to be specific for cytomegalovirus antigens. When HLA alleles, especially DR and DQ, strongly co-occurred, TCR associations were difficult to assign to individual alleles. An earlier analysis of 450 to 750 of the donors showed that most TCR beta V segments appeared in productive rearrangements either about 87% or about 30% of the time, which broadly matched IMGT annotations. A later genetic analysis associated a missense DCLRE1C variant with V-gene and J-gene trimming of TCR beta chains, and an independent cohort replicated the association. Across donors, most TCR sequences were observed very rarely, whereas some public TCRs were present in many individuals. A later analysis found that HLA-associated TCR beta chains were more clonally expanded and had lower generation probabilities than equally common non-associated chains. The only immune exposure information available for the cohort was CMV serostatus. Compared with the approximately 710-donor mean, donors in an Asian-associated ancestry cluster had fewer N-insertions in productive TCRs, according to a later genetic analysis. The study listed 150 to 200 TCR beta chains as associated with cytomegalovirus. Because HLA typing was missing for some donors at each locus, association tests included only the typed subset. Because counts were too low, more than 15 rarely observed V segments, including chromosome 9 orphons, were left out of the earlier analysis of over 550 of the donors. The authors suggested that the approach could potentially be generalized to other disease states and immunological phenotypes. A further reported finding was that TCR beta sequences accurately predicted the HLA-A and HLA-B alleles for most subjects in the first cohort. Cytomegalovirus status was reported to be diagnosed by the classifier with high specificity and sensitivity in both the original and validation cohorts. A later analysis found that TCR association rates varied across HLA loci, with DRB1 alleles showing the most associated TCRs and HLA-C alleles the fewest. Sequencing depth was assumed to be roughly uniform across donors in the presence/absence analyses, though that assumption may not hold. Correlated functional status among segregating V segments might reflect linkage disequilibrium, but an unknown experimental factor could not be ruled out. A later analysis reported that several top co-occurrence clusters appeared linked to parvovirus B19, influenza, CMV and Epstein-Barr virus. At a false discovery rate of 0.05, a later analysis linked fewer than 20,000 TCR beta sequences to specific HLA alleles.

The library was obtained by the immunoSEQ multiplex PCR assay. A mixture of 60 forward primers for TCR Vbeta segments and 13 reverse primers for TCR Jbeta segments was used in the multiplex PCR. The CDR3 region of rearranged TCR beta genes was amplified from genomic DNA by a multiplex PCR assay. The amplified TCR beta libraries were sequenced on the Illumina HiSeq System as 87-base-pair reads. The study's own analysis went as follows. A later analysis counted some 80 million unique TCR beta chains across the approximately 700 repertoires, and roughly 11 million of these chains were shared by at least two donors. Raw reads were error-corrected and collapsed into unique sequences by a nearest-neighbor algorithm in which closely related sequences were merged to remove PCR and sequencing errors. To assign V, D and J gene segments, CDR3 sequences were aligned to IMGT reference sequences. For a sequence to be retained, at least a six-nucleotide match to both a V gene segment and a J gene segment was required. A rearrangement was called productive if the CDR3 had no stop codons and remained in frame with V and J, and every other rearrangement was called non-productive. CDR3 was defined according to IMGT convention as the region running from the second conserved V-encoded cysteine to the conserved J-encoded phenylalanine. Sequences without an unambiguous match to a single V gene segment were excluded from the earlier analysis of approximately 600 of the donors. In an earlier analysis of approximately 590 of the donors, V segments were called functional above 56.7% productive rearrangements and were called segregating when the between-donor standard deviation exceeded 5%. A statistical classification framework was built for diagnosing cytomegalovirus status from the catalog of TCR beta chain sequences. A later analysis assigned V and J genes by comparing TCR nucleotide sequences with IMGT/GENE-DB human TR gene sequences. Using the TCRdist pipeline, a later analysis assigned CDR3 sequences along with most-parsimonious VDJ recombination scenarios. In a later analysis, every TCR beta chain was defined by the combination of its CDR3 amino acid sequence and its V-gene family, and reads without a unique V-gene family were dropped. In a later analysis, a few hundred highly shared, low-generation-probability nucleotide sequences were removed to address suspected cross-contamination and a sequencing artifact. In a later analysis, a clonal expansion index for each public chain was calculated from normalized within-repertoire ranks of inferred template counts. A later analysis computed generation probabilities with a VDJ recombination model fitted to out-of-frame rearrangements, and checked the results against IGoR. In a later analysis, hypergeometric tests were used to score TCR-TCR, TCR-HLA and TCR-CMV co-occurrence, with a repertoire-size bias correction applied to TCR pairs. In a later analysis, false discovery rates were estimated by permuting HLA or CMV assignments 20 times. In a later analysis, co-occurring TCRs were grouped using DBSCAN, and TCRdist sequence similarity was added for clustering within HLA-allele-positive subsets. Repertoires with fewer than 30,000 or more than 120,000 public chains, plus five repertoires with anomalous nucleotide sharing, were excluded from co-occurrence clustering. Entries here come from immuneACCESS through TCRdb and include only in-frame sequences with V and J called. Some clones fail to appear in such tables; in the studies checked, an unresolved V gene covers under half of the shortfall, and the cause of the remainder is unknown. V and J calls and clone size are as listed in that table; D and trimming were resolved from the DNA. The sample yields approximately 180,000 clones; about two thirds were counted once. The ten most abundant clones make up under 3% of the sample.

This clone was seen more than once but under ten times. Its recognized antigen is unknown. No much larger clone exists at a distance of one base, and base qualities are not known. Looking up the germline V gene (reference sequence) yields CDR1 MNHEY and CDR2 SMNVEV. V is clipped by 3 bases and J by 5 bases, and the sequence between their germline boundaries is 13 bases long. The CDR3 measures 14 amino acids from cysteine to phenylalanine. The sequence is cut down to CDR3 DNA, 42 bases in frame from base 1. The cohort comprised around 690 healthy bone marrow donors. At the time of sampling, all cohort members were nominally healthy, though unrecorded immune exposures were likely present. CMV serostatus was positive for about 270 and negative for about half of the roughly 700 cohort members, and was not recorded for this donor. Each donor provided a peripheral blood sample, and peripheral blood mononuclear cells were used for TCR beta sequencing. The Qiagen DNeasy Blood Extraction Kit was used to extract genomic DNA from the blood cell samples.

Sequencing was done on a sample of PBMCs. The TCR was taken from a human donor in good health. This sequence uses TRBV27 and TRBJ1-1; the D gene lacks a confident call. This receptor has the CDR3 CASSFSGFRTEAFF. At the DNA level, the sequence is TGTGCCAGCAGTTTTTCGGGGTTCAGGACTGAAGCTTTCTTT.